This T cell receptor beta chain was obtained from a study of cytomegalovirus exposure and HLA in healthy donors. Primers for the PCR totalled 60 Vbeta and 13 Jbeta. Produced via immunoSEQ multiplex PCR; TCRdb's table is partial and in-frame only. This sample contains roughly 120,000 clones. The CDR3 is 15 amino acids. Per the germline V gene, CDR1 is SGHVS and CDR2 is FQNEAQ. The V and J ends lost 4 bases and 8 bases, in that order; junction bases with no gene match: 7. The receptor comes from a man between 18 and 29 years old in good health and CMV-seronegative. The chain uses TRBV7-8 and TRBJ2-1; TRBD2 matches 11 bases. Sequencing was carried out using PBMCs. The CDR3 here is CASSSTSGSGDEQFF. In nucleotides, the CDR3 is TGTGCCAGCAGCTCAACTAGCGGGAGTGGAGATGAGCAGTTCTTC.